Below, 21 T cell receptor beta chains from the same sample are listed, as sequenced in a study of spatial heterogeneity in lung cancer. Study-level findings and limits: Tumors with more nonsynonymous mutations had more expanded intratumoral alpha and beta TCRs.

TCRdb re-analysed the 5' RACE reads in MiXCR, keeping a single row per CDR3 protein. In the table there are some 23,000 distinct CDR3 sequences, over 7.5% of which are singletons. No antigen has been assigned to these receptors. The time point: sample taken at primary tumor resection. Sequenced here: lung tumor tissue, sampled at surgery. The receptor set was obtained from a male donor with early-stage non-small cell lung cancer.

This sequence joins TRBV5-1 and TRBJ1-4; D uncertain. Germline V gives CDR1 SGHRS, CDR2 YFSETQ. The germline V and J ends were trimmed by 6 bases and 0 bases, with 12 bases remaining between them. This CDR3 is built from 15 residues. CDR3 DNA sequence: TGCGCCAGCAACCTTGGAACAACAACTAATGAAAAACTGTTTTTT. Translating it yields CASNLGTTTNEKLFF.

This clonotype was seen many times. The CDR3 DNA is TGTGCCAGCAATCAGTTGAATAGCAATCAGCCCCAGCATTTT. Its protein is CASNQLNSNQPQHF. The chain links TRBV28 to TRBJ1-5, with D hard to call. The germline V gene encodes CDR1 MDHEN and CDR2 SYDVKM. The CDR3 is 14 amino acids. Trimming cost V 7 bases and J 0 bases, with 10 bases left between them.

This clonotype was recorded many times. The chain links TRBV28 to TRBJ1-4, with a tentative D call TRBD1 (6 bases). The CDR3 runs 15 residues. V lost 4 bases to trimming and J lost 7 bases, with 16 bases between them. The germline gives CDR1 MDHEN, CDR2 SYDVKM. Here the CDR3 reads CASSSPDRRGEKLFF. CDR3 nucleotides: TGTGCCAGCAGTTCCCCTGACAGGAGGGGTGAAAAACTGTTTTTT. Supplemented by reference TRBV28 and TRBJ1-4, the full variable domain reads DVKVTQSSRYLVKRTGEKVFLECVQDMDHENMFWYRQDPGLGLRLIYFSYDVKMKEKGDIPEGYSVSREKKERFSLILESASTNQTSMYLCASSSPDRRGEKLFFGSGTQLSVL.

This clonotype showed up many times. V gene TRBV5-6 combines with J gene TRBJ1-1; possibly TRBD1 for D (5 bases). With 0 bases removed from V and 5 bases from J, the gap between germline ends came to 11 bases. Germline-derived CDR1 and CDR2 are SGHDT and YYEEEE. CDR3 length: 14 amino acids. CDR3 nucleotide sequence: TGTGCCAGCAGCTTGGGGGGGTCTTGGACTGAAGCTTTCTTT. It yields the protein CASSLGGSWTEAFF.

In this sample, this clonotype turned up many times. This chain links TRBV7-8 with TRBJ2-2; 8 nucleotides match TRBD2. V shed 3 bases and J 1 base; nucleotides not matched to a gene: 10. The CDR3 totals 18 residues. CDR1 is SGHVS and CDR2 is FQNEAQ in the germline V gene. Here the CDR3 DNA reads TGTGCCAGCAGCTTTCGGGGACTAGTACCAATGAACACCGGGGAGCTGTTTTTT. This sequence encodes CASSFRGLVPMNTGELFF.

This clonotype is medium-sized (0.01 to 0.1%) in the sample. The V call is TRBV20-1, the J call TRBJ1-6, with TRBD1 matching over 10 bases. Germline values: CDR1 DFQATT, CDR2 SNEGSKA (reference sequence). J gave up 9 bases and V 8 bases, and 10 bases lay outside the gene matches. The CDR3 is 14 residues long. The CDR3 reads CSTLRGQGSSPLHF. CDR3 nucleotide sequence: TGCAGTACCCTGAGGGGACAGGGGTCTTCACCCCTCCACTTT.

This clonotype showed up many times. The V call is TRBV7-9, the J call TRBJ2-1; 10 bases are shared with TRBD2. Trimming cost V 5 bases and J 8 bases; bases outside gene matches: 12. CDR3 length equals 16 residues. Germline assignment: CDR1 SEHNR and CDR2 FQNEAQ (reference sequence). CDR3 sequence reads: CASSGPLAGVGDEQFF. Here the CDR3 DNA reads TGTGCCAGCAGCGGCCCTCTAGCGGGAGTTGGTGATGAGCAGTTCTTC.

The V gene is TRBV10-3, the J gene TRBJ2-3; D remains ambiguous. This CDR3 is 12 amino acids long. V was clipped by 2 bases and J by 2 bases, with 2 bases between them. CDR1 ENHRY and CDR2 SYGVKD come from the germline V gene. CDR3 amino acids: CAISEATDTQYF. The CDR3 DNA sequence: TGTGCCATCAGTGAGGCCACAGATACGCAGTATTTT.

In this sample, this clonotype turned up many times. The CDR3 DNA is TGTGCCAGCAGTGAAGTTCCTAGACAGGGGGGGTTCCAAGAGACCCAGTACTTC. Translated, it gives CASSEVPRQGGFQETQYF. The chain links TRBV2 to TRBJ2-5, with TRBD1 matching over 9 bases. The germline V gene encodes CDR1 SNHLY and CDR2 FYNNEI. The CDR3 runs to 18 residues. Trimming took 1 base from V and 1 from J; bases not matched to a gene: 10.

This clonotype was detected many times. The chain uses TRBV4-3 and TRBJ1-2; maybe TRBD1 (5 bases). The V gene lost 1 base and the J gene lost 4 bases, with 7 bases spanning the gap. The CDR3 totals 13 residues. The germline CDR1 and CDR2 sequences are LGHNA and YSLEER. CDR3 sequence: CASSQGGLYGYTF. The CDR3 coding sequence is TGCGCCAGCAGCCAAGGGGGACTCTATGGCTACACCTTC.

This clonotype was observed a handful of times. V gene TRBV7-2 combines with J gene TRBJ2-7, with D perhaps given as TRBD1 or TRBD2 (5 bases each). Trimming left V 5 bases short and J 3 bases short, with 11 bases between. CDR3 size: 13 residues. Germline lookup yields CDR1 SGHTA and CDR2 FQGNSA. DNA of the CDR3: TGTGCCAGCAGCGGGGGTAGGGACTACGAGCAGTACTTC. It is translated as CASSGGRDYEQYF.

The CDR3 loop is CASSFPGSNTGELFF. In DNA, the CDR3 is TGTGCCAGCAGCTTTCCGGGCTCGAACACCGGGGAGCTGTTTTTT. The V gene is TRBV11-2, the J gene TRBJ2-2; D ambiguous. Germline V CDR1 and CDR2: SGHAT, FQNNGV. Trimming stripped 3 bases from V and 0 bases from J, with 8 bases between. The CDR3 contains 15 residues.

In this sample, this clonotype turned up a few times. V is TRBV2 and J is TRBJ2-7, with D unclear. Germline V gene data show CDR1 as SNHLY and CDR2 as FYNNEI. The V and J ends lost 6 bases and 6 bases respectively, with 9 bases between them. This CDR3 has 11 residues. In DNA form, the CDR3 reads TGTGCCAGCAGCGCTATTACCGAGCAGTACTTC. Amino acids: CASSAITEQYF.

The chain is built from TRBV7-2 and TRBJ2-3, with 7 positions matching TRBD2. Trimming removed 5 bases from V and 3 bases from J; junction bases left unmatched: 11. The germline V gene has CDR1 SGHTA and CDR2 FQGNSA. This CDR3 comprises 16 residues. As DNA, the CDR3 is TGTGCCAGCAGCCGACTAGCTGGTTCTCTGACAGATACGCAGTATTTT. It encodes CASSRLAGSLTDTQYF.

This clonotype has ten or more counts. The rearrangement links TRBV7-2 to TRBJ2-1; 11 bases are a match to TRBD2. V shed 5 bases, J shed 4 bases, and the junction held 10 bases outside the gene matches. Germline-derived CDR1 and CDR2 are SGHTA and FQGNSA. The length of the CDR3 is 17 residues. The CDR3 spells CASSPRLAGSIYNEQFF. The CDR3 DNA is TGTGCCAGCAGCCCCCGACTAGCGGGAAGTATTTACAATGAGCAGTTCTTC.

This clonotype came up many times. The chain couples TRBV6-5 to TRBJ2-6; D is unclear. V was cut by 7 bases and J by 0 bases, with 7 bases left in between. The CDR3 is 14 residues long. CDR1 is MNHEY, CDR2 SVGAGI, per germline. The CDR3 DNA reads TGTGCCAGCAAGAAGATCTCTGGGGCCAACGTCCTGACTTTC. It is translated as CASKKISGANVLTF.

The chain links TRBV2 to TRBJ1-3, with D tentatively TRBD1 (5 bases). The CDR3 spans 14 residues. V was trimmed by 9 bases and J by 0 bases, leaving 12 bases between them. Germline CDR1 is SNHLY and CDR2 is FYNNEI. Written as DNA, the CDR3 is TGTGCCAGATCCAGGGTGGTCTCTGGAAACACCATATATTTT. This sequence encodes CARSRVVSGNTIYF.

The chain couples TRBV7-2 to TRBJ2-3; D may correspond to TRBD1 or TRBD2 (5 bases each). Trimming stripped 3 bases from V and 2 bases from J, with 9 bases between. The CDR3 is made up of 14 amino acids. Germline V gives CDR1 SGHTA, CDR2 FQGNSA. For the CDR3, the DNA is TGTGCCAGCAGCTTCGACGGGGCCACAGATACGCAGTATTTT. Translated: CASSFDGATDTQYF.

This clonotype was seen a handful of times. CDR3 protein: CSARDLGPQNQPQHF. The CDR3 region has the DNA TGCAGTGCTAGAGATTTAGGGCCTCAGAATCAGCCCCAGCATTTT. The chain joins TRBV20-1 to TRBJ1-5, with D uncertain. The germline CDR1 and CDR2 sequences are DFQATT and SNEGSKA (reference sequence). This CDR3 spans 15 amino acids. With 0 bases removed from V and 4 bases from J, the gap between germline ends came to 13 bases.

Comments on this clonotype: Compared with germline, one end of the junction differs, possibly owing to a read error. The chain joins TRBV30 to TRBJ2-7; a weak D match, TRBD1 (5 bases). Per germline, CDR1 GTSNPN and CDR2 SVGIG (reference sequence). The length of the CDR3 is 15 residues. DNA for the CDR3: TGTGCCTGGAGTGGGGTTCGACAGATCTCCTACGGGCAGTACTTC. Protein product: CAWSGVRQISYGQYF.

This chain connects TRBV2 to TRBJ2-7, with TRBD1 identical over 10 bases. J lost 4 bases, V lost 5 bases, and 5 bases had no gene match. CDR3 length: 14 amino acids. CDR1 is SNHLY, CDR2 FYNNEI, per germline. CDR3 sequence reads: CASSRGQGGYEQYF. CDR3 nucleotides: TGTGCCAGCAGTCGCGGACAGGGGGGATACGAGCAGTACTTC.